The text below deals with one T cell receptor beta chain. Its antigen remains unknown. The authors reverse transcribed all of the isolated RNA, so sequencing captured expressed TCRB transcripts. Generated by immunoSEQ multiplex PCR, the TCRdb table keeps only in-frame clones and is missing some. The sample holds some 350,000 clones; roughly 12% are singletons and the top ten take about 0.015%. This sample is part of a study of beta chain features in type 1 diabetes. Study conclusions and caveats: TCRB CDR3s from Type 1 diabetes patients were moderately but significantly shorter in all four CD4+ subsets.

CDR3 length equals 14 residues. V was clipped by 4 bases and J by 8 bases, with 16 bases between them. From germline, CDR1 is SGHRS and CDR2 YFSETQ. Sequenced input: naive CD4+ T cells from blood. V usage is TRBV5-1 and J usage is TRBJ2-1; D might be TRBD1 (6 bases). This receptor was obtained from a woman between 18 and 30 years old with type 1 diabetes. The CDR3 nucleotides read TGCGCCAGCAGCATGAGGACCCCAGGGGATGAGCAGTTCTTC. Translation: CASSMRTPGDEQFF.